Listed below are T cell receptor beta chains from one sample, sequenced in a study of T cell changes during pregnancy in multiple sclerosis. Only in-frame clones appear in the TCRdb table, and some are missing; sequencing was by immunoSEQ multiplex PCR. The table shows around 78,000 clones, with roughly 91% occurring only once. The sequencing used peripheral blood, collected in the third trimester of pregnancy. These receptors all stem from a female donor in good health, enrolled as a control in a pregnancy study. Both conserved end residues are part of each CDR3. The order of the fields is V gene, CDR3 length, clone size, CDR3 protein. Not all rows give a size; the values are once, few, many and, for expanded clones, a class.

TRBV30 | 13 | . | CAWSVGGTYEQYF
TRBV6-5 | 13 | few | CASSFQGAAEAFF
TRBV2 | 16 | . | CASIPGTIPGSDTQYF
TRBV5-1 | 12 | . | CASSLPYNEQFF
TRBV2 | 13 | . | CASRPSGVETQYF
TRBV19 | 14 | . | CASTRTGGGKGYTF
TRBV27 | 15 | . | CASRPDRGVYNEQFF
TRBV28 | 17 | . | CASLGPGQGPSSYEQYF
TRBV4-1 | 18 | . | CASSQGISQGYGNEKLFF
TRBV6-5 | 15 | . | CASTTTGEVGYEQYF
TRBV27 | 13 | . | CASRRGQAYEQYF
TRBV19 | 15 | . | CASRTGDRVNTEAFF
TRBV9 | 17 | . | CASSARGTGILSETQYF
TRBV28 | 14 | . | CASSLDRGDTEAFF
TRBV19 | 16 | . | CASSLGTGRIQETQYF
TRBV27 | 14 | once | CASSFEGRGYGYTF
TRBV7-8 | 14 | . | CASSHRRDRETQYF
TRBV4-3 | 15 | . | CASSLRRGQHYGYTF
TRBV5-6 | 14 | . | CASSKDRGRETQYF
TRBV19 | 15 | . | CASSITGGPTGELFF
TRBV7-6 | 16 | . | CASSPRTSGGANEQFF
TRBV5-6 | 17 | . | CASSLGGWQGNTGELFF
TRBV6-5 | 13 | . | CASRPSAAYEQYF
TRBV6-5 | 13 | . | CASSYSGTRKLFF
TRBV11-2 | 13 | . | CASTLGGTDTQYF
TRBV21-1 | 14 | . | CASSIKGVYEKLFF
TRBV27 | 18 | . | CASTKSGQFFSGANVLTF
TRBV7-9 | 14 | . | CASSRGSGAYEQYF
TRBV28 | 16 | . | CASSLLGGLSNQPQHF
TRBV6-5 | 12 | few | CAIGQGRTEAFF
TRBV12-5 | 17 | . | CASGLVMGGTSHPEQYF
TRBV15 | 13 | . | CATSRGGTGEAFF
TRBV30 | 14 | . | CAWRKGQGADEQYF
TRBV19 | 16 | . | CASSTNRGGYGETQYF
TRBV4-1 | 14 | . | CASTRPGTNNEQFF